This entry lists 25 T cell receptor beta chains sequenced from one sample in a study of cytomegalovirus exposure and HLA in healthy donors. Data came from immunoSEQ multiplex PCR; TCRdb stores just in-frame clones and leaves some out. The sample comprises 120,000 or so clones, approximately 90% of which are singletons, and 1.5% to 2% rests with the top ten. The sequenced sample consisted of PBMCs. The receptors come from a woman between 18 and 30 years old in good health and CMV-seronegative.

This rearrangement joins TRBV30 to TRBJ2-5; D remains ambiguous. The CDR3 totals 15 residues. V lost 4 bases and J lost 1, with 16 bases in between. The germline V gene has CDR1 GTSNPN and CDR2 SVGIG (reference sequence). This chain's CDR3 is CAWNPSPRLQETQYF. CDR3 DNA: TGTGCCTGGAACCCCTCCCCGAGACTCCAAGAGACCCAGTACTTC. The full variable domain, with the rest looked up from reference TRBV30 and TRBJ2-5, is SQTIHQWPATLVQPVGSPLSLECTVEGTSNPNLYWYRQAAGRGLQLLFYSVGIGQISSEVPQNLSASRPQDRQFILSSKKLLLSDSGFYLCAWNPSPRLQETQYFGPGTRLLVL.

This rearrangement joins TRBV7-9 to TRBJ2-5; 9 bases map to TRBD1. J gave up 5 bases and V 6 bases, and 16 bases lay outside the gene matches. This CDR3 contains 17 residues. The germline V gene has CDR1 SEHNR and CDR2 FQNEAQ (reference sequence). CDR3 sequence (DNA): TGTGCCAGCAGAGGGAACCCGCGGGACAGGGTCGGCGAGACCCAGTACTTC. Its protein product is CASRGNPRDRVGETQYF.

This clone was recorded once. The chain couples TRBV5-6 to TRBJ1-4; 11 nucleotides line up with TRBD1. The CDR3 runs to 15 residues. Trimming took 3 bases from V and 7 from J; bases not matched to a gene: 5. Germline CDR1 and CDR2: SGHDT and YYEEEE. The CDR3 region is CASSYGTGGVEKLFF. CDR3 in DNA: TGTGCCAGCAGCTACGGGACAGGGGGTGTTGAAAAACTGTTTTTT.

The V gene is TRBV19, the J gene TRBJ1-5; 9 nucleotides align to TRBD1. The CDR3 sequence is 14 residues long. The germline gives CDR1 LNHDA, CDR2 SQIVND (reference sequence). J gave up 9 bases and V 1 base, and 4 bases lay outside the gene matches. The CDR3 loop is CASSIGGQGPPQHF. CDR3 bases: TGTGCCAGTAGTATAGGGGGACAGGGTCCGCCCCAGCATTTT.

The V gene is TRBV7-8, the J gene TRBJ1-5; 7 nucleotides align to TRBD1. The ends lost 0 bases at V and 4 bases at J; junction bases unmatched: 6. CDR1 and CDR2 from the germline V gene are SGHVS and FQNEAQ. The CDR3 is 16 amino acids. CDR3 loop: CASSLAGQANNQPQHF. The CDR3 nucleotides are TGTGCCAGCAGCTTAGCTGGACAGGCTAATAATCAGCCCCAGCATTTT.

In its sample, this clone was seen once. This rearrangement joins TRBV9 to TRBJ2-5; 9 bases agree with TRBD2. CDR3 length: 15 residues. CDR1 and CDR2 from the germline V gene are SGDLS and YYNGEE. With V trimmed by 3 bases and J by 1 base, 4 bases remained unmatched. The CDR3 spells CASSESGRSQETQYF. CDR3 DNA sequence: TGTGCCAGCAGCGAAAGCGGGAGGAGCCAAGAGACCCAGTACTTC.

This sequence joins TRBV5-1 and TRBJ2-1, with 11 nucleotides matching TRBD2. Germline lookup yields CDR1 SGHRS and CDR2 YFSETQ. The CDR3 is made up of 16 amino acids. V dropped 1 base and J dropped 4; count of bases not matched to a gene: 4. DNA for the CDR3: TGCGCCAGCAGCTTGCCTAGCGGGGGGTTATACAATGAGCAGTTCTTC. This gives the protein CASSLPSGGLYNEQFF. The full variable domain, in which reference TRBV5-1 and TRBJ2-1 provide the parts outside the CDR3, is KAGVTQTPRYLIKTRGQQVTLSCSPISGHRSVSWYQQTPGQGLQFLFEYFSETQRNKGNFPGRFSGRQFSNSRSEMNVSTLELGDSALYLCASSLPSGGLYNEQFFGPGTRLTVL.

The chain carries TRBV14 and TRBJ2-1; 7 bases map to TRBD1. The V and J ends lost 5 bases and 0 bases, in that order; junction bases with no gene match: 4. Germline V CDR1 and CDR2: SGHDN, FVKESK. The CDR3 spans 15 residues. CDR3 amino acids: CASSFDRVSYNEQFF. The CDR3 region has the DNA TGTGCCAGCAGCTTCGACAGGGTCTCCTACAATGAGCAGTTCTTC.

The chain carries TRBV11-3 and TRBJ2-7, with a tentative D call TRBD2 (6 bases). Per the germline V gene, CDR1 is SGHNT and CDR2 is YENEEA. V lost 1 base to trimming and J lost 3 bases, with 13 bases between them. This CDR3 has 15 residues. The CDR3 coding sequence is TGTGCCAGCAGCTTAGCCGGGAGTGCGGTCTACGAGCAGTACTTC. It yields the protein CASSLAGSAVYEQYF.

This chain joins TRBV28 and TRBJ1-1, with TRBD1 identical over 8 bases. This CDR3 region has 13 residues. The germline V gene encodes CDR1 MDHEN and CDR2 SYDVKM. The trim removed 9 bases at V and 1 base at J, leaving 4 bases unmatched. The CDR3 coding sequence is TGTGCCAGTCAAGACAGGGGGAACACTGAAGCTTTCTTT. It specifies CASQDRGNTEAFF.

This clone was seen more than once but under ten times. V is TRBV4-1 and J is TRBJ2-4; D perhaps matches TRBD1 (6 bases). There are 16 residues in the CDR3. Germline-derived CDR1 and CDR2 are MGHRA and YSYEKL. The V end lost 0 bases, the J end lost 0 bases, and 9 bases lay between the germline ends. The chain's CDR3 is CASSQERGTAKNIQYF. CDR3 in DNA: TGCGCCAGCAGCCAAGAAAGGGGGACAGCCAAAAACATTCAGTACTTC.

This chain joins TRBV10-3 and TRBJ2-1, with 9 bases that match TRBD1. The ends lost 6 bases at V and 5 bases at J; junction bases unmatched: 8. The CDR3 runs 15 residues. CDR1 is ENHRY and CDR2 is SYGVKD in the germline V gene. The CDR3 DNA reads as TGTGCCATCAGCGCCGGGACAGGGCCGAACAATGAGCAGTTCTTC. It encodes CAISAGTGPNNEQFF.

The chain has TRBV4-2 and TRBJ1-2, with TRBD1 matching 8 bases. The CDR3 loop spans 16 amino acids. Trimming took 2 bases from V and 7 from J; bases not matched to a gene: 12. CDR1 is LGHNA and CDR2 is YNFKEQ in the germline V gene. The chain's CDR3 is CASSQRSFRGRSGYTF. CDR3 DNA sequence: TGTGCCAGCAGCCAAAGGAGCTTCAGGGGGCGGAGTGGCTACACCTTC.

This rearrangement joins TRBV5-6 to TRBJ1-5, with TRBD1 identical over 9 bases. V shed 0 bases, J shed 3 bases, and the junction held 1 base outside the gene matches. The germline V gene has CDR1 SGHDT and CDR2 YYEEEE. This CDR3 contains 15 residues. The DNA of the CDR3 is TGTGCCAGCAGCTTGGGGACAGGGGCCAATCAGCCCCAGCATTTT. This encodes CASSLGTGANQPQHF.

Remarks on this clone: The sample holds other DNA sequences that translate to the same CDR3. The CDR3 here is CASSLGGSTGELFF. CDR3 in DNA: TGTGCCAGCAGTTTGGGGGGAAGCACCGGGGAGCTGTTTTTT. The chain carries TRBV28 and TRBJ2-2, with D perhaps TRBD2 (6 bases). V was pared by 3 bases and J by 4 bases, with 9 bases between. The CDR3 is 14 amino acids. From germline, CDR1 is MDHEN and CDR2 SYDVKM.

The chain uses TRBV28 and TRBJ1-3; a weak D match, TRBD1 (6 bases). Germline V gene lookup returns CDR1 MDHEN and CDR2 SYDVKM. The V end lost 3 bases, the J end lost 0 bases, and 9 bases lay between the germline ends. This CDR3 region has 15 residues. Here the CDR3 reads CASSFRGISGNTIYF. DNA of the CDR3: TGTGCCAGCAGTTTTAGGGGGATCTCTGGAAACACCATATATTTT. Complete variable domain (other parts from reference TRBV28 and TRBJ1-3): DVKVTQSSRYLVKRTGEKVFLECVQDMDHENMFWYRQDPGLGLRLIYFSYDVKMKEKGDIPEGYSVSREKKERFSLILESASTNQTSMYLCASSFRGISGNTIYFGEGSWLTVV.

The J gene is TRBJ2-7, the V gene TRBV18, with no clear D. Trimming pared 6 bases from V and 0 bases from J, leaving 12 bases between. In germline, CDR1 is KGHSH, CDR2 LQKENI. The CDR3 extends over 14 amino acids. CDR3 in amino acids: CASSSDSSSYEQYF. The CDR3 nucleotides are TGTGCCAGCTCTTCCGACTCCAGCTCCTACGAGCAGTACTTC.

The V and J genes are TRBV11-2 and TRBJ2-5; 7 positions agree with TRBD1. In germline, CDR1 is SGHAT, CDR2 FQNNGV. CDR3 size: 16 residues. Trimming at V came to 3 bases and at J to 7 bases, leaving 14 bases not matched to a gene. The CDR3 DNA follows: TGTGCCAGCAGCTTGGGGAGACAGGGTTCAACAGGGACCCAGTACTTC. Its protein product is CASSLGRQGSTGTQYF. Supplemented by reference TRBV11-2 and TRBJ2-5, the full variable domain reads EAGVAQSPRYKIIEKRQSVAFWCNPISGHATLYWYQQILGQGPKLLIQFQNNGVVDDSQLPKDRFSAERLKGVDSTLKIQPAKLEDSAVYLCASSLGRQGSTGTQYFGPGTRLLVL.

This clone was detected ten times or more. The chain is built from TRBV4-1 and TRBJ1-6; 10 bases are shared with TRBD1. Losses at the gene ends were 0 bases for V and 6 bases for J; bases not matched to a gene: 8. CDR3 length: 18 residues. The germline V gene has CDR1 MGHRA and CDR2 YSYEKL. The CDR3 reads CASSQDTFRTGGNSPLHF. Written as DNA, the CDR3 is TGCGCCAGCAGCCAAGATACCTTCCGGACAGGGGGTAATTCACCCCTCCACTTT.

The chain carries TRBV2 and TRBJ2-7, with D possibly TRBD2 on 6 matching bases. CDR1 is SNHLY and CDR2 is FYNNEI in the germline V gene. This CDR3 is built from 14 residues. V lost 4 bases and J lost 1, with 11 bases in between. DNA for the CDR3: TGTGCCAGCAGTGTCCTAGGGAGGTCCTACGAGCAGTACTTC. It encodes CASSVLGRSYEQYF.

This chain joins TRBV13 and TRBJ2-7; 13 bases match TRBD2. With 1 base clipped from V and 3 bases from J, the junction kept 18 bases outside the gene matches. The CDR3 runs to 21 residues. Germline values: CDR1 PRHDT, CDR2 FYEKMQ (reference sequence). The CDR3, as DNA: TGTGCCAGCAGCTTAGCCCAAAAGACTAGCGGGAGGTACCCGGAGGGCTACGAGCAGTACTTC. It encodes CASSLAQKTSGRYPEGYEQYF. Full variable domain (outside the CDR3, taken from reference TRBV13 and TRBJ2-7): AAGVIQSPRHLIKEKRETATLKCYPIPRHDTVYWYQQGPGQDPQFLISFYEKMQSDKGSIPDRFSAQQFSDYHSELNMSSLELGDSALYFCASSLAQKTSGRYPEGYEQYFGPGTRLTVT.

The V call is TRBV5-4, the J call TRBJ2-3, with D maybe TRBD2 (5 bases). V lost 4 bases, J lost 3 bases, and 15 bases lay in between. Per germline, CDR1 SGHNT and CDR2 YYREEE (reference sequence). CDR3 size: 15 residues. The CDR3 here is CASSPSGLGTDTQYF. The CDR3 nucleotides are TGTGCCAGCAGCCCCAGCGGTCTCGGGACAGATACGCAGTATTTT.

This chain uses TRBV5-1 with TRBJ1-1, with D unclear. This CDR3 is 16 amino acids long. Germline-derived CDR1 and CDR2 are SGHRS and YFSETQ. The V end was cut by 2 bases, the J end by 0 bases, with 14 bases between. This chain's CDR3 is CASSFETALMNTEAFF. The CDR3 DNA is TGCGCCAGCAGCTTTGAAACAGCCCTGATGAACACTGAAGCTTTCTTT.

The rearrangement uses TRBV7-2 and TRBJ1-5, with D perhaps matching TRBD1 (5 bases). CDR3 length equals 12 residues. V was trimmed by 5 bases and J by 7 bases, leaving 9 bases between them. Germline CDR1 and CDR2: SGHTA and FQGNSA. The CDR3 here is CASSRQGQPQHF. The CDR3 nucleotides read TGTGCCAGCAGCCGGCAGGGACAGCCCCAGCATTTT.

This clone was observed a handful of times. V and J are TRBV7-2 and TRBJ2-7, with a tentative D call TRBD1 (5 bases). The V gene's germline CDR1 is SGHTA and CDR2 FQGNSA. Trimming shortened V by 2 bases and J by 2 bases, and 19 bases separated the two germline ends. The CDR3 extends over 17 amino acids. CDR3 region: CASSLRRPKGVTYEQYF. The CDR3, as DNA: TGTGCCAGCAGCTTACGACGTCCTAAAGGGGTGACCTACGAGCAGTACTTC. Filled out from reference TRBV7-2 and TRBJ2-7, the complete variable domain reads GAGVSQSPSNKVTEKGKDVELRCDPISGHTALYWYRQSLGQGLEFLIYFQGNSAPDKSGLPSDRFSAERTGGSVSTLTIQRTQQEDSAVYLCASSLRRPKGVTYEQYFGPGTRLTVT.